Each of the 11 T cell receptor beta chains below was sequenced from the same sample in a study of pediatric ulcerative colitis. TCRdb's table, derived via immunoSEQ multiplex PCR, lists solely in-frame clones and lacks some. The data hold 64,000 or so clones, with more than 60% observed a single time. The sequencing sample was made of blood. The source is a boy between 10 and 17 years old with moderate ulcerative colitis.

This clone showed up just once. The chain carries TRBV16 and TRBJ2-7; D remains unclear. Trimming took off 4 bases at V and 4 bases at J, with 11 bases between the two ends. The CDR3 runs 13 residues. CDR1 KGHSY and CDR2 FQNENV come from the germline V gene. The CDR3 DNA follows: TGTGCCAGCAGCCGGACGGCCTTTTACGAGCAGTACTTC. Translation gives CASSRTAFYEQYF.

The chain links TRBV27 to TRBJ2-5; either TRBD1 or TRBD2 may supply D (5 bases each). Germline V gene data show CDR1 as MNHEY and CDR2 as SMNVEV (reference sequence). The CDR3 extends over 14 amino acids. V was shortened by 4 bases and J by 4 bases, with 13 bases between the two germline ends. The CDR3 loop reads CASSYHGATETQYF. The CDR3 nucleotides are TGTGCCAGCAGTTACCACGGGGCGACAGAGACCCAGTACTTC.

The J gene is TRBJ2-3, the V gene TRBV27; D uncertain. CDR1 and CDR2 from the germline V gene are MNHEY and SMNVEV (reference sequence). The CDR3 extends over 13 amino acids. The V end lost 2 bases, the J end lost 1 base, and 4 bases lay between the germline ends. The CDR3 sequence: CASSLPGTDTQYF. CDR3 nucleotides: TGTGCCAGCAGTTTACCCGGCACAGATACGCAGTATTTT.

The chain employs TRBV28 and TRBJ2-7; D is unclear. The CDR3 covers 11 residues. Germline lookup yields CDR1 MDHEN and CDR2 SYDVKM. V was clipped by 4 bases and J by 4 bases, with 5 bases between them. The CDR3 DNA sequence: TGTGCCAGCAGTTCCCAGTACGAGCAGTACTTC. The encoded protein is CASSSQYEQYF.

In nucleotides, the CDR3 is TGTGCCAGCAGCGTAGAGATGGGGCGCAAACTGTTTTTT. Translation: CASSVEMGRKLFF. This sequence joins TRBV9 and TRBJ1-4, with a possible D match to TRBD1 (5 bases). There are 13 residues in the CDR3. Germline V gene data show CDR1 as SGDLS and CDR2 as YYNGEE. V shed 0 bases and J shed 11 bases, with 11 bases lying between them. Together with reference TRBV9 and TRBJ1-4, the CDR3 gives the full variable domain: DSGVTQTPKHLITATGQRVTLRCSPRSGDLSVYWYQQSLDQGLQFLIQYYNGEERAKGNILERFSAQQFPDLHSELNLSSLELGDSALYFCASSVEMGRKLFFGSGTQLSVL.

This sequence joins TRBV19 and TRBJ1-3; D ambiguous. Germline V gene sequence: CDR1 LNHDA, CDR2 SQIVND (reference sequence). CDR3 length: 17 amino acids. The ends were cut back, 3 bases at V and 2 bases at J, with 17 bases in the middle. The CDR3 coding sequence is TGTGCCAGTAGTATCATGGGCCGAGGGCAACCTGGAAACACCATATATTTT. It yields the protein CASSIMGRGQPGNTIYF.

Note on this clone: At one end the junction does not follow the germline gene, possibly because of a read error. The chain uses TRBV5-6 and TRBJ2-7; D ambiguous. Germline loops: CDR1 SGHDT, CDR2 YYEEEE. CDR3 length equals 15 residues. The CDR3 region has the DNA TGTGCCAGCAGCGCTCCATTGACAATGCCCTACGGGCAGTACTTC. Protein: CASSAPLTMPYGQYF.

In its sample, this clone was seen a few times. The V and J genes are TRBV5-1 and TRBJ1-1; possible D gene TRBD1, 5 bases. Germline V gene sequence: CDR1 SGHRS, CDR2 YFSETQ. Trimming left V 6 bases short and J 4 bases short, with 16 bases between. This CDR3 region has 14 residues. CDR3 DNA sequence: TGCGCCAGCACCCTCCCAGATGGGGGCACTGAAGCTTTCTTT. It yields the protein CASTLPDGGTEAFF.

This clone has a single count. The chain employs TRBV7-8 and TRBJ2-4, with 11 bases fitting TRBD2. The CDR3 loop spans 18 amino acids. Germline CDR1 is SGHVS and CDR2 is FQNEAQ. Unmatched junction bases numbered 12, after V lost 5 bases and J lost 3 bases. For the CDR3, the DNA is TGTGCCAGCAGCCGGCGGGCTAGCGGGGGGTTGAACAAAAACATTCAGTACTTC. This translates into CASSRRASGGLNKNIQYF.

V gene TRBV19 combines with J gene TRBJ2-3, with unresolved D. The CDR3 has 12 amino acids. Germline values: CDR1 LNHDA, CDR2 SQIVND (reference sequence). With 8 bases removed from V and 2 bases from J, the gap between germline ends came to 8 bases. CDR3 bases: TGTGCCAGTCCGGCGCTCACAGATACGCAGTATTTT. Translation gives CASPALTDTQYF.

The chain combines TRBV29-1 with TRBJ2-6; the D is unclear. Germline V CDR1 and CDR2: SQVTM, ANQGSEA. The V end was cut by 2 bases, the J end by 3 bases, with 11 bases between. The CDR3 has 15 amino acids. The CDR3 bases are TGCAGCGTTGAATCCAGCCCGTTTGGGGCCAACGTCCTGACTTTC. It is translated as CSVESSPFGANVLTF. The variable domain in full, completed from reference TRBV29-1 and TRBJ2-6, reads SAVISQKPSRDICQRGTSLTIQCQVDSQVTMMFWYRQQPGQSLTLIATANQGSEATYESGFVIDKFPISRPNLTFSTLTVSNMSPEDSSIYLCSVESSPFGANVLTFGAGSRLTVL.